These T cell receptor beta chains were read from a single sample in a study of blood T cell repertoires in COVID-19. Profiled with immunoSEQ multiplex PCR; TCRdb holds only in-frame clones, not every one. The sample yields over 120,000 clones, around four fifths seen once. Sequenced material: peripheral blood. The receptors come from a human donor in a cohort sampled during active COVID-19. The CDR3 runs from the conserved cysteine through the conserved F or W. The D gene is left open where the match is weak. Clone size is shown for a subset of rows, as once, few, many or a class of expanded clone.

J gene: TRBJ1-2
V gene: TRBV27
D gene: .
clone size: .
CDR3 length: 13
CDR3 DNA: TGTGCCAGCAGTCCTCCGTCCGGCTATGGCTACACCTTC
CDR3 protein: CASSPPSGYGYTF

J gene: TRBJ1-1
V gene: TRBV6-5
D gene: .
clone size: .
CDR3 length: 15
CDR3 DNA: TGTGCCACGATGAGTGGGGCCGGATGGAACACTGAAGCTTTCTTT
CDR3 protein: CATMSGAGWNTEAFF

J gene: TRBJ2-7
V gene: TRBV4-2
D gene: TRBD2
clone size: .
CDR3 length: 18
CDR3 DNA: TGTGCCAGCAGCCAATATTCGGGGACTAGCGGGGGGGACTACGAGCAGTACTTC
CDR3 protein: CASSQYSGTSGGDYEQYF

J gene: TRBJ1-4
V gene: TRBV21-1
D gene: .
clone size: .
CDR3 length: 14
CDR3 DNA: TGTGCCAGCACCCGGATGTGGATCAGAGGAAAACTGTTTTTT
CDR3 protein: CASTRMWIRGKLFF

J gene: TRBJ2-2
V gene: TRBV11-2
D gene: TRBD2
clone size: .
CDR3 length: 18
CDR3 DNA: TGTGCCAGCAGCGTAACACCGGGACTAGCGGAACAAACCGGGGAGCTGTTTTTT
CDR3 protein: CASSVTPGLAEQTGELFF

J gene: TRBJ1-1
V gene: TRBV29-1
D gene: .
clone size: .
CDR3 length: 12
CDR3 DNA: TGCAGCGGATGGGTGGGAGACACTGAAGCTTTCTTT
CDR3 protein: CSGWVGDTEAFF

J gene: TRBJ1-6
V gene: TRBV30
D gene: .
clone size: .
CDR3 length: 15
CDR3 DNA: TGTGCCTGGAGCATGGAGCCCTCCTATAATTCACCCCTCCACTTT
CDR3 protein: CAWSMEPSYNSPLHF

J gene: TRBJ2-1
V gene: TRBV10-2
D gene: TRBD2
clone size: once
CDR3 length: 14
CDR3 DNA: TGCGCCAGCAGTTTAGCGGGAGGGTACAATGAGCAGTTCTTC
CDR3 protein: CASSLAGGYNEQFF

J gene: TRBJ2-5
V gene: TRBV27
D gene: TRBD1
clone size: .
CDR3 length: 14
CDR3 DNA: TGTGCCAGCAACCCAGGGGGAGCGTTAGAGACCCAGTACTTC
CDR3 protein: CASNPGGALETQYF

J gene: TRBJ2-2
V gene: TRBV7-3
D gene: .
clone size: .
CDR3 length: 15
CDR3 DNA: TGTGCCAGCAGCTTAAATTTCCCGGGGGCCGGGGAGCTGTTTTTT
CDR3 protein: CASSLNFPGAGELFF

J gene: TRBJ2-5
V gene: TRBV24-1
D gene: TRBD2
clone size: .
CDR3 length: 17
CDR3 DNA: TGTGCCACCAGTGATCCCCCGCTAGCGGGGGTCCAAGAGACCCAGTACTTC
CDR3 protein: CATSDPPLAGVQETQYF

J gene: TRBJ1-4
V gene: TRBV5-4
D gene: TRBD1
clone size: .
CDR3 length: 15
CDR3 DNA: TGTGCCAGCAGCCCATCGACAGGGTCGGGTGAAAAACTGTTTTTT
CDR3 protein: CASSPSTGSGEKLFF

J gene: TRBJ1-1
V gene: TRBV7-2
D gene: .
clone size: .
CDR3 length: 14
CDR3 DNA: TGTGCCAGCAGCTTAGTTATTTTGAACACTGAAGCTTTCTTT
CDR3 protein: CASSLVILNTEAFF

J gene: TRBJ2-5
V gene: TRBV10-3
D gene: TRBD1
clone size: .
CDR3 length: 13
CDR3 DNA: TGTGCCACCTGGGGGCAGGGGGATGAGACCCAGTACTTC
CDR3 protein: CATWGQGDETQYF

J gene: TRBJ1-3
V gene: TRBV5-1
D gene: .
clone size: few
CDR3 length: 14
CDR3 DNA: TGCGCCAGCAGCTTTCACTACTCTGGAAACACCATATATTTT
CDR3 protein: CASSFHYSGNTIYF

J gene: TRBJ2-5
V gene: TRBV9
D gene: TRBD1
clone size: .
CDR3 length: 14
CDR3 DNA: TGTGCCAGCAGCACGCGGACAGGGGCGGAGACCCAGTACTTC
CDR3 protein: CASSTRTGAETQYF

J gene: TRBJ2-3
V gene: TRBV5-1
D gene: .
clone size: once
CDR3 length: 15
CDR3 DNA: TGCGCCAGCAGCTTGCAGGGTTTCGGCACAGATACGCAGTATTTT
CDR3 protein: CASSLQGFGTDTQYF

J gene: TRBJ1-6
V gene: TRBV30
D gene: .
clone size: .
CDR3 length: 16
CDR3 DNA: TGTGCCTGGAGTGTACAGAGGCAGGGAGGGAGTTCACCCCTCCACTTT
CDR3 protein: CAWSVQRQGGSSPLHF

J gene: TRBJ1-4
V gene: TRBV6-5
D gene: .
clone size: .
CDR3 length: 12
CDR3 DNA: TGTGCCAGCGCAGGGACTAATGAAAAACTGTTTTTT
CDR3 protein: CASAGTNEKLFF

J gene: TRBJ1-1
V gene: TRBV5-5
D gene: .
clone size: .
CDR3 length: 14
CDR3 DNA: TGTGCCAGCAGCTTGGGGCCGATTCCTCCGGAAGCTTTCTTT
CDR3 protein: CASSLGPIPPEAFF

J gene: TRBJ2-3
V gene: TRBV6-5
D gene: TRBD2
clone size: .
CDR3 length: 16
CDR3 DNA: TGTGCCAGCAGTTACGGGGTAGCGGGAGGCACAGATACGCAGTATTTT
CDR3 protein: CASSYGVAGGTDTQYF

J gene: TRBJ1-6
V gene: TRBV19
D gene: TRBD1
clone size: few
CDR3 length: 15
CDR3 DNA: TGTGCCAGTAGCCCGGGACAGGGGGCGAGGTCACCCCTCCACTTT
CDR3 protein: CASSPGQGARSPLHF

J gene: TRBJ1-2
V gene: TRBV28
D gene: .
clone size: .
CDR3 length: 14
CDR3 DNA: TGTGCCAGCAGCAGCGGGGCGGCCCCACGCGGCTACACCTTC
CDR3 protein: CASSSGAAPRGYTF

J gene: TRBJ2-3
V gene: TRBV2
D gene: TRBD2
clone size: .
CDR3 length: 16
CDR3 DNA: TGTGCCAGCAGTGGAGATAGCGGGGGGGGCACAGATACGCAGTATTTT
CDR3 protein: CASSGDSGGGTDTQYF

J gene: TRBJ2-4
V gene: TRBV6-5
D gene: .
clone size: .
CDR3 length: 15
CDR3 DNA: TGTGCCAGCAGATCACAGGGTAGTATGGGTTTCATTCAGTACTTC
CDR3 protein: CASRSQGSMGFIQYF

J gene: TRBJ1-2
V gene: TRBV10-3
D gene: .
clone size: .
CDR3 length: 12
CDR3 DNA: TGTGCCATTTCACCCGCGGCTACGGGCTACACCTTC
CDR3 protein: CAISPAATGYTF

J gene: TRBJ1-6
V gene: TRBV28
D gene: .
clone size: few
CDR3 length: 17
CDR3 DNA: TGTGCCAGCAGTCCCGCAACAGCCTACTCCTATAATTCACCCCTCCACTTT
CDR3 protein: CASSPATAYSYNSPLHF

J gene: TRBJ2-6
V gene: TRBV9
D gene: .
clone size: once
CDR3 length: 14
CDR3 DNA: TGTGCCAGCCAGCGCTTCTCTGGGGCCAACGTCCTGACTTTC
CDR3 protein: CASQRFSGANVLTF

J gene: TRBJ1-6
V gene: TRBV30
D gene: TRBD1
clone size: .
CDR3 length: 15
CDR3 DNA: TGTGCCTGGAGGTATGCCGGACAGGGGCTTTCACCCCTCCACTTT
CDR3 protein: CAWRYAGQGLSPLHF

J gene: TRBJ1-6
V gene: TRBV28
D gene: .
clone size: .
CDR3 length: 12
CDR3 DNA: TGTGCCAGCAGTTCCCCCCGTTCACCCCTCCACTTT
CDR3 protein: CASSSPRSPLHF

J gene: TRBJ2-7
V gene: TRBV3-1/TRBV3-2
D gene: TRBD2
clone size: .
CDR3 length: 14
CDR3 DNA: TGTGCCAGCAGCCAAGTTGCGGGGGTGAGTGAGCAGTACTTC
CDR3 protein: CASSQVAGVSEQYF

J gene: TRBJ2-3
V gene: TRBV5-5
D gene: .
clone size: .
CDR3 length: 14
CDR3 DNA: TGTGCCAGCAGCTTTGGTGCAGGGACAGATACGCAGTATTTT
CDR3 protein: CASSFGAGTDTQYF

J gene: TRBJ1-3
V gene: TRBV2
D gene: .
clone size: .
CDR3 length: 13
CDR3 DNA: TGTGCCAGCTGCAGGGGTGCTGGAAACACCATATATTTT
CDR3 protein: CASCRGAGNTIYF

J gene: TRBJ1-1
V gene: TRBV10-3
D gene: .
clone size: .
CDR3 length: 13
CDR3 DNA: TGTGCCATCAGTGACAGTCCAAACACTGAAGCTTTCTTT
CDR3 protein: CAISDSPNTEAFF

J gene: TRBJ1-2
V gene: TRBV3-1/TRBV3-2
D gene: .
clone size: .
CDR3 length: 13
CDR3 DNA: TGTGCCAGCAGCCAATTCCGGGACAAGGCCTACACCTTC
CDR3 protein: CASSQFRDKAYTF

J gene: TRBJ2-3
V gene: TRBV6-5
D gene: .
clone size: .
CDR3 length: 15
CDR3 DNA: TGTGCCAGCAGGGGACAATTAGAACCCACAGATACGCAGTATTTT
CDR3 protein: CASRGQLEPTDTQYF

J gene: TRBJ1-2
V gene: TRBV6-5
D gene: .
clone size: .
CDR3 length: 14
CDR3 DNA: TGTGCCAGCAGGCGGGATAACTGGATAAGAGGCTACACCTTC
CDR3 protein: CASRRDNWIRGYTF

J gene: TRBJ2-1
V gene: TRBV5-5
D gene: TRBD1
clone size: .
CDR3 length: 15
CDR3 DNA: TGTGCCAGCAGTCCCGGGACAGCCCCATACAATGAGCAGTTCTTC
CDR3 protein: CASSPGTAPYNEQFF

J gene: TRBJ2-1
V gene: TRBV7-9
D gene: TRBD2
clone size: .
CDR3 length: 16
CDR3 DNA: TGTGCCAGCAGCTTAGTCTGGCGGGGGGCCTTCAATGAGCAGTTCTTC
CDR3 protein: CASSLVWRGAFNEQFF

J gene: TRBJ2-7
V gene: TRBV21-1
D gene: .
clone size: few
CDR3 length: 13
CDR3 DNA: TGTGCCTGCCAAGAGCCCTTATCCTACGAGCAGTACTTC
CDR3 protein: CACQEPLSYEQYF

J gene: TRBJ2-7
V gene: TRBV5-4
D gene: .
clone size: .
CDR3 length: 16
CDR3 DNA: TGTGCCAGCAGCTTGGCCAACCTGAGGGGGACCTACGAGCAGTACTTC
CDR3 protein: CASSLANLRGTYEQYF

J gene: TRBJ2-1
V gene: TRBV3-1/TRBV3-2
D gene: TRBD2
clone size: .
CDR3 length: 15
CDR3 DNA: TGTGCCAGCAGCCAGACTAGCGGGAGAAACAATGAGCAGTTCTTC
CDR3 protein: CASSQTSGRNNEQFF

J gene: TRBJ2-7
V gene: TRBV19
D gene: .
clone size: .
CDR3 length: 12
CDR3 DNA: TGTGCCAGTAGTACGATACAGGGTTGGAGGATTTTC
CDR3 protein: CASSTIQGWRIF

J gene: TRBJ2-7
V gene: TRBV27
D gene: .
clone size: .
CDR3 length: 13
CDR3 DNA: TGTGCCAGCTCAATACGGGAGTCCTACGAGCAGTACTTC
CDR3 protein: CASSIRESYEQYF

J gene: TRBJ1-3
V gene: TRBV5-3
D gene: TRBD1
clone size: few
CDR3 length: 14
CDR3 DNA: TGTGCCAGAAGCACCGGACAGGGAGGAAACACCATATATTTT
CDR3 protein: CARSTGQGGNTIYF